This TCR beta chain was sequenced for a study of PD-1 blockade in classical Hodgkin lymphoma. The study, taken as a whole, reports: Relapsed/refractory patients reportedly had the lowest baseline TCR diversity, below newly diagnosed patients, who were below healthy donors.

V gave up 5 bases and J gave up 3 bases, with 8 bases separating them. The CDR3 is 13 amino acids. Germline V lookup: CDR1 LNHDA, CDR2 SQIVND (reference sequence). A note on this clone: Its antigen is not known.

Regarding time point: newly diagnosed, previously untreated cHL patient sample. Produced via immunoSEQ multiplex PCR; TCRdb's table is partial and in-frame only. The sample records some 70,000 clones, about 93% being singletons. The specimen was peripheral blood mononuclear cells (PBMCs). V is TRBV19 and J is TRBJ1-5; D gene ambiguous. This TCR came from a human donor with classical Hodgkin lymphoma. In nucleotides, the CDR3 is TGTGCCAGTAGTCCAGGACCCAATCAGCCCCAGCATTTT. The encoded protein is CASSPGPNQPQHF.